This T cell receptor beta chain derives from a study of OX40 agonist ivuxolimab in advanced cancers. General study results and limits: There were also nonresponders showing low normalized T-cell clonal expansion.

Looked up from germline, CDR1 is LNHDA and CDR2 is SQIVND (reference sequence). This CDR3 has 17 residues. V shed 3 bases, J shed 5 bases, and the junction held 10 bases outside the gene matches. Clones were read by immunoSEQ multiplex PCR, and TCRdb kept only the in-frame ones, dropping some. Altogether some 99,000 clones are present, about 92% being singletons, with the ten largest covering around 1.6%. To note about this clone: The antigen is unknown.

The sample was CD4+ or CD8+ T cells sorted from blood, taken in a trial of the OX40 agonist ivuxolimab. The chain joins TRBV19 to TRBJ2-2, with 9 bases aligning to TRBD2. The receptor comes from an adult with an advanced solid tumor such as melanoma, head and neck, liver or kidney cancer. CDR3 nucleotide sequence: TGTGCCAGTAGTATTTGGAGCGGGAGGCGGCGGACCGGGGAGCTGTTTTTT. This gives the protein CASSIWSGRRRTGELFF.